This record looks at one T cell receptor delta chain sequence and its context. Its specificity is unknown. A far more abundant clone sits one base away, making this likely a read error. Within the sample, other DNA sequences also encode this same CDR3. TCRdb reanalysed the multiplex PCR reads via CATT. Among 90,000 to 95,000 delta-chain clones listed, roughly 0.98% were seen once. This record belongs to a study of γδ T cells in repeated Plasmodium falciparum infection. Germline V gives CDR1 TSWWSYY, CDR2 QGS. This CDR3 region has 19 residues. General study findings and limits: The Malian cohort came from a small rural village of predominantly one ethnic group.

Gammadelta T cells were flow-sorted from PBMC into Vgamma9/Vdelta2+ and Vdelta2-negative populations for bulk analysis. The gene calls are TRDV1 and TRDJ1; either TRDD1 or TRDD3 may fit D (5 bases each). Because TCRdb records no J gene, it was assigned here through a match of the DNA to germline. The sequence derives from a pool of human donors (malaria-infected and uninfected, not separated). Sequencing was carried out using gamma-delta T cells from blood. CDR3 residues: CALGEMGPKPMENTDKLIF. The CDR3 DNA sequence: TGTGCCCTTGGGGAAATGGGGCCTAAGCCCATGGAGAACACCGATAAACTCATCTTT.